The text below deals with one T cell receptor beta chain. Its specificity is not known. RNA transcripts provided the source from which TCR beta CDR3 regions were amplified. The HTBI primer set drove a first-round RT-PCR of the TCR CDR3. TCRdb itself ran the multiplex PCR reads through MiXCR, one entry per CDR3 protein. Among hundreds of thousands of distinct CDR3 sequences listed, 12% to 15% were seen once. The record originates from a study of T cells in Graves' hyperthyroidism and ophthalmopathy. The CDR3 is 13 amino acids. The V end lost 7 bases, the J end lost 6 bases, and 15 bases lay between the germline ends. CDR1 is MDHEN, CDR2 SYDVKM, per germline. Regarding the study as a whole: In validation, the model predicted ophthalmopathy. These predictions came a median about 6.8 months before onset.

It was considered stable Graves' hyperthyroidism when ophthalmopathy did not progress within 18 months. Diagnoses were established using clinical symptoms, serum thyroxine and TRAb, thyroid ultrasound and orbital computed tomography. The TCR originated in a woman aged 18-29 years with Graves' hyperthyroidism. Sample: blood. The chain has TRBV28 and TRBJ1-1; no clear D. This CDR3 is CASTGALRAEAFF. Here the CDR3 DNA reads TGTGCCAGCACTGGTGCTCTTCGGGCTGAAGCTTTCTTT. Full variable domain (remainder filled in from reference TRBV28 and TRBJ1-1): DVKVTQSSRYLVKRTGEKVFLECVQDMDHENMFWYRQDPGLGLRLIYFSYDVKMKEKGDIPEGYSVSREKKERFSLILESASTNQTSMYLCASTGALRAEAFFGQGTRLTVV.